The source of this T cell receptor (beta chain) is a study of Graves' ophthalmopathy and Graves' hyperthyroidism. This clonotype was recorded at least ten times. The CDR3 covers 13 residues. V was shortened by 7 bases and J by 8 bases, with 12 bases between the two germline ends. Germline assignment: CDR1 MNHNS and CDR2 SASEGT. Only newly diagnosed hyperthyroidism patients aged 18 to 65, with under 2 months' duration, were enrolled. A roughly 9.3 ml volume of fresh peripheral blood provided the PBMCs. Amplified material comprised TCR beta CDR3 regions derived from RNA transcripts. In the first round, RT-PCR was carried out with HTBI primers, and a multiplex PCR formed the second round. TCRdb ran MiXCR on the multiplex PCR reads and lists one entry per CDR3 protein. In the table there are about 390,000 distinct CDR3 sequences, approximately 18% of which are singletons.

The receptor was derived from an adult woman with stable Graves' hyperthyroidism. Sequenced material: peripheral blood. The rearrangement links TRBV6-1 to TRBJ1-6, with a possible D match to TRBD1 (6 bases). CDR3 amino acids: CASTRGLDSPLHF. In DNA form, the CDR3 reads TGTGCCAGCACCAGGGGCTTAGATTCACCCCTCCACTTT.